This T cell receptor beta chain was recorded in a study of PD-1 blockade in classical Hodgkin lymphoma. The time point: cycle 4 day 1 (C4D1), after 6 weeks of nivolumab. All trial patients relapsed after autologous stem cell transplantation. This CDR3 contains 14 residues. In germline, CDR1 is MNHEY, CDR2 SVGAGI. V was clipped by 2 bases and J by 1 base, with 7 bases between them. TCRdb's copy holds only in-frame clones and misses some; the assay was immunoSEQ multiplex PCR. The sample has tens of thousands of clones; 60% to 70% are singletons. This clone was counted a few times. The receptor's source is a human donor with classical Hodgkin lymphoma. The rearrangement links TRBV6-5 to TRBJ2-3, with a tentative D call TRBD2 (5 bases). Source: peripheral blood mononuclear cells (PBMCs), taken before the fourth cycle of nivolumab. This CDR3 is CASSYRTGTDTQYF. CDR3 nucleotides: TGTGCCAGCAGTTACCGGACTGGCACAGATACGCAGTATTTT.